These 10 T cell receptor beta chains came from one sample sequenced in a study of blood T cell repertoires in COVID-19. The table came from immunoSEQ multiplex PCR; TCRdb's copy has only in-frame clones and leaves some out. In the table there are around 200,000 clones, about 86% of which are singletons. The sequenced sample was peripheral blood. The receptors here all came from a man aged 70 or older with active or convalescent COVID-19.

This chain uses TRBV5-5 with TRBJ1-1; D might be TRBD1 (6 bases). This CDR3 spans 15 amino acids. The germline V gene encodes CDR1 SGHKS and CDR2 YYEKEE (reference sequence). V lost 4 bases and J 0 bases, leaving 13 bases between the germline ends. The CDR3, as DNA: TGTGCCAGCAGCGCCGGGACACGATTGAACACTGAAGCTTTCTTT. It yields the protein CASSAGTRLNTEAFF.

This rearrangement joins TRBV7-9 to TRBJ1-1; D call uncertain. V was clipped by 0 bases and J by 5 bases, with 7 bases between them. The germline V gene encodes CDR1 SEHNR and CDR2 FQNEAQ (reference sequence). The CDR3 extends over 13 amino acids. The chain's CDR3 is CASSLAPGTEAFF. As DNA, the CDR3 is TGTGCCAGCAGCTTAGCCCCCGGTACTGAAGCTTTCTTT.

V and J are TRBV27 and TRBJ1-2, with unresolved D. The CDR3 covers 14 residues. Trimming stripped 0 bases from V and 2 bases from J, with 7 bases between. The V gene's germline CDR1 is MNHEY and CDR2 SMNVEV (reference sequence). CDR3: CASSLSRQNYGYTF. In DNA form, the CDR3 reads TGTGCCAGCAGTTTATCCCGTCAGAACTATGGCTACACCTTC.

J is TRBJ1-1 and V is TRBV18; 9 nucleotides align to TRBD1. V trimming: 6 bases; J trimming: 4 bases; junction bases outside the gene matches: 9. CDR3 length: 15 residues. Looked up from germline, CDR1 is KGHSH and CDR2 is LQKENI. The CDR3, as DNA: TGTGCCAGCTCCCAAGTCGACAGGGGGACCACTGAAGCTTTCTTT. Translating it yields CASSQVDRGTTEAFF.

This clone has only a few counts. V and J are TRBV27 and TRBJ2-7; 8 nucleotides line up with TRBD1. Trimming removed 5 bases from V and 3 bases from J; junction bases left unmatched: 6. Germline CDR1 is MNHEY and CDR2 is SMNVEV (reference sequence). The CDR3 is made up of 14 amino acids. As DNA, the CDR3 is TGTGCCAGCAGTCCTAGACAGGGGTTCTACGAGCAGTACTTC. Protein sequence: CASSPRQGFYEQYF.

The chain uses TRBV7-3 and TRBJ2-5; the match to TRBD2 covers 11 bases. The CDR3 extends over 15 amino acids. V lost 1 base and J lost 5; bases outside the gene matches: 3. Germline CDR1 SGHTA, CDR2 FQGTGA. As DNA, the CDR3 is TGTGCCAGCAGCTTAATGTCTAGCGGGAGGGAGACCCAGTACTTC. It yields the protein CASSLMSSGRETQYF.

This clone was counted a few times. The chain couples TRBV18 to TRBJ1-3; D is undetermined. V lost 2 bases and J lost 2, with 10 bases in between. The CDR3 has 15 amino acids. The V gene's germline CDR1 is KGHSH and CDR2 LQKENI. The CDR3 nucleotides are TGTGCCAGCTCACCATATGGGGAGGCTGGAAACACCATATATTTT. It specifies CASSPYGEAGNTIYF. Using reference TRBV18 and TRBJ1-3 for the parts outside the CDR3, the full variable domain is NAGVMQNPRHLVRRRGQEARLRCSPMKGHSHVYWYRQLPEEGLKFMVYLQKENIIDESGMPKERFSAEFPKEGPSILRIQQVVRGDSAAYFCASSPYGEAGNTIYFGEGSWLTVV.

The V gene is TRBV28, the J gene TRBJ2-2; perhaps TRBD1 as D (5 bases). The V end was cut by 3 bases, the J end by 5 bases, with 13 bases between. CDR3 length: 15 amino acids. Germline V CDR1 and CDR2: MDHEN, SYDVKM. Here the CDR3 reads CASSLTASRTGELFF. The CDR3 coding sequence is TGTGCCAGCAGTTTGACAGCATCGAGGACCGGGGAGCTGTTTTTT.

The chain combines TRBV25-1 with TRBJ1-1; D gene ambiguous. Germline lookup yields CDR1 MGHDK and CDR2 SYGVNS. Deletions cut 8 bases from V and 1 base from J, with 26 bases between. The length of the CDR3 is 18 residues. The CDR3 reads CASGGRGKPPQPNTEAFF. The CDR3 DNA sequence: TGTGCCAGCGGCGGGCGGGGAAAACCTCCTCAGCCGAACACTGAAGCTTTCTTT. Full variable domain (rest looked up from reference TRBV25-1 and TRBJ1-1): EADIYQTPRYLVIGTGKKITLECSQTMGHDKMYWYQQDPGMELHLIHYSYGVNSTEKGDLSSESTVSRIRTEHFPLTLESARPSHTSQYLCASGGRGKPPQPNTEAFFGQGTRLTVV.

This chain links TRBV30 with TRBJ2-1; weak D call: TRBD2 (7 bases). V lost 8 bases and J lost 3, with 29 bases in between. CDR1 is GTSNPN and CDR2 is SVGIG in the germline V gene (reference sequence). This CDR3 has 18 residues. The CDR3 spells CATTFWDTLADRYNEQFF. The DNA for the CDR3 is TGTGCCACAACCTTTTGGGACACCCTAGCGGATCGCTACAATGAGCAGTTCTTC.